This TCR beta chain came from a study of blood T cell repertoires in COVID-19. Looking at the study overall: In each case, the material was cDNA or gDNA derived from T cells, B-cell-depleted T cells, or PBMCs.

Authors' analysis steps: Amplification with reference gene primers provided the estimates of nucleated cell counts. The data were produced by immunoSEQ multiplex PCR, yet TCRdb's version contains in-frame clones alone and is incomplete. V and J calls and clone size are given by that table; D and trimming were obtained from the DNA. The data show 250,000 to 400,000 clones, with about 87% seen just once and 1.6% held by the top ten. Patients at the Seattle site were enrolled during active infection and followed longitudinally. Germline CDR1 reads MDHEN; CDR2 reads SYDVKM. V lost 5 bases and J lost 6, with 15 bases in between. The CDR3 runs 14 residues.

This chain uses TRBV28 with TRBJ2-3; D is perhaps TRBD2 (5 bases). This receptor was obtained from a woman aged 25-40 years with COVID-19, enrolled during active disease. The specimen was peripheral blood. The CDR3, as DNA: TGTGCCAGCAGTCACGACTACATCACCGATACGCAGTATTTT. Protein sequence: CASSHDYITDTQYF.